The sequence of this TCR beta chain was determined in a study of tumor-infiltrating lymphocytes in primary liver carcinoma. Production of TCR beta cDNA used approximately 0.45 ug total RNA together with a constant-region primer. Modified slightly, ARM-PCR produced TCR beta libraries over three nested multiplex PCR rounds. TRBV1-TRBV30 forward primers and a C-beta reverse primer were used in the first two PCR rounds, which each ran for 9 to 10 cycles. From the multiplex PCR reads, TCRdb called clonotypes with MiXCR, one entry per CDR3 protein. The table records approximately 310,000 distinct CDR3 sequences, about 60% of them present only once. Germline V gene sequence: CDR1 SNHLY, CDR2 FYNNEI. This CDR3 has 13 residues. V dropped 1 base and J dropped 10 bases, with 11 bases sitting between them. Blood RNA was derived from unsorted whole blood, and germline DNA was extracted too. It was before surgery that around 4.3 milliliters of peripheral blood were collected.

Sequences were obtained from peripheral blood. The genes are TRBV2 and TRBJ2-1; maybe TRBD2 (6 bases). The receptor comes from a middle-aged man with primary liver carcinoma and hepatitis B virus infection. This chain's CDR3 is CASSEVRGGEQFF. The CDR3, as DNA: TGTGCCAGCAGTGAAGTGAGGGGAGGAGAGCAGTTCTTC.